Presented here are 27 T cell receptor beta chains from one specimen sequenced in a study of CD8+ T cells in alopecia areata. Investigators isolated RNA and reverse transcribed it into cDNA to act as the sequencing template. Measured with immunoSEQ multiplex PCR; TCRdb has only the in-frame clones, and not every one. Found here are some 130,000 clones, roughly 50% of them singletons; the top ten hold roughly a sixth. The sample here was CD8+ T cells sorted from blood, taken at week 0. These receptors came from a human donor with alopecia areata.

CDR3 region: CASSPRQGRGGELFF. The CDR3 DNA reads as TGTGCCAGCAGTCCCCGACAGGGGAGGGGCGGGGAGCTGTTTTTT. V is TRBV27 and J is TRBJ2-2, with D possibly matching TRBD1 (8 bases). Between the trimmed V and J ends, which lost 5 bases and 7 bases, there was a span of 17 bases. Per the germline V gene, CDR1 is MNHEY and CDR2 is SMNVEV (reference sequence). There are 15 residues in the CDR3.

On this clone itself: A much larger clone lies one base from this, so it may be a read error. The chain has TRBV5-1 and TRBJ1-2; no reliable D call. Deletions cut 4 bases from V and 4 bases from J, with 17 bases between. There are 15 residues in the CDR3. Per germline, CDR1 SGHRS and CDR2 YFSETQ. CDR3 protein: CASSQDRASGYGYTF. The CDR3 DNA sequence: TGCGCCAGCAGCCAAGATAGGGCCAGCGGCTATGGCTACACCTTC.

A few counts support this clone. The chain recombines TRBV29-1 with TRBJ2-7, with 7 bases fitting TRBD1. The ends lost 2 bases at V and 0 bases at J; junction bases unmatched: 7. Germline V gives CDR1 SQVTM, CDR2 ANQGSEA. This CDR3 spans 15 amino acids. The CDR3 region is CSVEFVTGDSYEQYF. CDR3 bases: TGCAGCGTTGAATTCGTAACAGGGGACTCCTACGAGCAGTACTTC.

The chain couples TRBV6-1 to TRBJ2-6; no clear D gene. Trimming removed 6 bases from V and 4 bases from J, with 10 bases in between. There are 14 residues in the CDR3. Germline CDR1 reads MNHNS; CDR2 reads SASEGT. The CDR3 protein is CASSQAAGANVLTF. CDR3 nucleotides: TGTGCCAGCAGCCAGGCCGCGGGGGCCAACGTCCTGACTTTC.

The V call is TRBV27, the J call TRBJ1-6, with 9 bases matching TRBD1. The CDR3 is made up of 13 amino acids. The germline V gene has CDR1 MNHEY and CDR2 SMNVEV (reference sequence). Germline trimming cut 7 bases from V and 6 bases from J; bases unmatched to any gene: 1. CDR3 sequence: CASKGQGNSPLHF. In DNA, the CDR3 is TGTGCCAGCAAGGGACAGGGTAATTCACCCCTCCACTTT.

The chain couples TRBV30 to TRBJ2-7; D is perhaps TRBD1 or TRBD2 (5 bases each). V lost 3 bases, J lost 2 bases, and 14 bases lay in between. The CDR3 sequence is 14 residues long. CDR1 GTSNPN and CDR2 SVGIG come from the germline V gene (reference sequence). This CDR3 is CAWSPGTETYEQYF. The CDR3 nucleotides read TGTGCCTGGAGCCCCGGGACGGAGACCTACGAGCAGTACTTC.

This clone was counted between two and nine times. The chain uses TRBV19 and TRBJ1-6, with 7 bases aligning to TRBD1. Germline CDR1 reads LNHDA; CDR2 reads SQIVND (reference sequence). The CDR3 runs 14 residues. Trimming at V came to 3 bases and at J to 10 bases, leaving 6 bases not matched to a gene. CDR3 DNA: TGTGCCAGTAGTATGGTCACAGGGGAATCACCCCTCCACTTT. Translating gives CASSMVTGESPLHF.

CDR3 coding DNA: TGCAGCGTCCGGACAGGGACTTGGGAAGTAGGCACTGAAGCTTTCTTT. This codes for CSVRTGTWEVGTEAFF. This rearrangement joins TRBV29-1 to TRBJ1-1; 8 nucleotides agree with TRBD1. V was pared by 6 bases and J by 4 bases, with 16 bases of the junction left unmatched. Germline-derived CDR1 and CDR2 are SQVTM and ANQGSEA. The CDR3 sequence is 16 residues long.

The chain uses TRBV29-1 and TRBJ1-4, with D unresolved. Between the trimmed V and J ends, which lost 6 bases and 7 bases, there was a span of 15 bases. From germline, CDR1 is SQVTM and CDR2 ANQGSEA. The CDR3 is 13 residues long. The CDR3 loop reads CSVLDGVGEKLFF. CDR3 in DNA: TGCAGCGTACTGGACGGGGTCGGTGAAAAACTGTTTTTT.

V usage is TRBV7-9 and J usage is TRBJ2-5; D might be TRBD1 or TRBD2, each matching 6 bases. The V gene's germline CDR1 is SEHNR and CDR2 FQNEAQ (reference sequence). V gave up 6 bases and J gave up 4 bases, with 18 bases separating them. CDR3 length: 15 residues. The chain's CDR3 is CASSVGAGDLETQYF. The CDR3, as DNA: TGTGCCAGCAGTGTCGGGGCAGGGGACTTAGAGACCCAGTACTTC.

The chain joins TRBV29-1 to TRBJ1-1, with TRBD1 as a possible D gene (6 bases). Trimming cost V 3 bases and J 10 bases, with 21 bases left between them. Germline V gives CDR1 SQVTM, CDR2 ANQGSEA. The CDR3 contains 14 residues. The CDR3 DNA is TGCAGCGTTGATAGCAGGGGCGATACCCGCAGAGCTTTCTTT. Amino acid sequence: CSVDSRGDTRRAFF.

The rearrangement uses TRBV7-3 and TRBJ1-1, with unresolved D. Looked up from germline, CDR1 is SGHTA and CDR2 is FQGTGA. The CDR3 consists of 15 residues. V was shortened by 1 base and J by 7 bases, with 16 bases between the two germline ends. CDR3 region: CASSLRGVRGNEAFF. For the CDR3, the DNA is TGTGCCAGCAGCTTAAGGGGAGTGAGAGGGAATGAAGCTTTCTTT.

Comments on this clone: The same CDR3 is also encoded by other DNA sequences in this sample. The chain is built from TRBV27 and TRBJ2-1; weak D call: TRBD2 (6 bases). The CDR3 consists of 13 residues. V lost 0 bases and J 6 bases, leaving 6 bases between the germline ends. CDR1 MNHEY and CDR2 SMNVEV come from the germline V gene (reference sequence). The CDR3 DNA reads TGTGCCAGCAGTTTATCCGGGGGCAATGAGCAGTTCTTC. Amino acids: CASSLSGGNEQFF.

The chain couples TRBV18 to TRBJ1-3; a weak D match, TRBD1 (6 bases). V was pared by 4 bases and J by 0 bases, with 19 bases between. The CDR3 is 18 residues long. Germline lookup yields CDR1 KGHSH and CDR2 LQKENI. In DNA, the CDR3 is TGTGCCAGCTCACAAGTGGGACATCCCTCGACCTCTGGAAACACCATATATTTT. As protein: CASSQVGHPSTSGNTIYF.

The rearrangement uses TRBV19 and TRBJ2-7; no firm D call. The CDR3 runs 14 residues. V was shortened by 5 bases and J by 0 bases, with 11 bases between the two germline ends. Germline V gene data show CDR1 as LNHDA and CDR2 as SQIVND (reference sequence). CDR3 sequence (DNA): TGTGCCAGTAGTTCGGCGGCGAGCTCCTACGAGCAGTACTTC. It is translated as CASSSAASSYEQYF.

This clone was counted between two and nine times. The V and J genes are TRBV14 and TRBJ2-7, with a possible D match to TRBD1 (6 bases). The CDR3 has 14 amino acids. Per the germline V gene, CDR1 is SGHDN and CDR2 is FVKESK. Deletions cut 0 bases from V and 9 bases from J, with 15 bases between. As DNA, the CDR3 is TGTGCCAGCAGCCAAGATGGAACAGGGTTTGTGCAGTACTTC. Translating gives CASSQDGTGFVQYF.

The CDR3: CASSLVLGQETQYF. The CDR3 nucleotides are TGTGCCAGCAGCTTAGTGTTAGGCCAGGAGACCCAGTACTTC. This chain connects TRBV13 to TRBJ2-5; D gene unclear. This CDR3 spans 14 amino acids. V was shortened by 1 base and J by 5 bases, with 11 bases between the two germline ends. CDR1 PRHDT and CDR2 FYEKMQ come from the germline V gene (reference sequence).

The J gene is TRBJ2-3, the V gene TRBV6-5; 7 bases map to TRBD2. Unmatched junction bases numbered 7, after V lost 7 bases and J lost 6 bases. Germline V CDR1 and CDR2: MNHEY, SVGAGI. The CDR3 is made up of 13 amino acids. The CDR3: CASTGGGADTQYF. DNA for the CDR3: TGTGCCAGCACGGGGGGAGGGGCGGATACGCAGTATTTT.

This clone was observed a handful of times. DNA for the CDR3: TGTGCCAGCAGCTTAGTTTTAGCGGGGGGACACTCCTACAATGAGCAGTTCTTC. Its protein product is CASSLVLAGGHSYNEQFF. The chain recombines TRBV7-9 with TRBJ2-1; 10 bases align to TRBD2. Germline-derived CDR1 and CDR2 are SEHNR and FQNEAQ (reference sequence). The junction had 6 bases not matched to a gene; V was cut back by 1 base and J by 0 bases. This CDR3 is 18 amino acids long. The variable domain in full, completed from reference TRBV7-9 and TRBJ2-1, reads DTGVSQNPRHKITKRGQNVTFRCDPISEHNRLYWYRQTLGQGPEFLTYFQNEAQLEKSRLLSDRFSAERPKGSFSTLEIQRTEQGDSAMYLCASSLVLAGGHSYNEQFFGPGTRLTVL.

The CDR3 nucleotides are TGTGCCAGCAGTTTATCGATGATGTACGAGCAGTACTTC. Translating it yields CASSLSMMYEQYF. The chain has TRBV27 and TRBJ2-7; D is undetermined. Germline values: CDR1 MNHEY, CDR2 SMNVEV (reference sequence). The V end was cut by 0 bases, the J end by 4 bases, with 7 bases between. The CDR3 extends over 13 amino acids.

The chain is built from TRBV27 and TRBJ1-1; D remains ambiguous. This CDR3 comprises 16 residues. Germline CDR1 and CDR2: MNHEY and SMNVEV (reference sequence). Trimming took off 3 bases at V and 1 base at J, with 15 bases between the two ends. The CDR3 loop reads CASSFYMGGANTEAFF. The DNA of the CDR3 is TGTGCCAGCAGTTTCTACATGGGAGGTGCGAACACTGAAGCTTTCTTT.

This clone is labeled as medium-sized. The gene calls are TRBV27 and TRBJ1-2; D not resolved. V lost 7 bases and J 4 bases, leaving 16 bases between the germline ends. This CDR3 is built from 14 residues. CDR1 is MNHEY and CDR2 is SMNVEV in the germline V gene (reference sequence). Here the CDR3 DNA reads TGTGCCAGCACCCCCCAGGATGGGTCCTATGGCTACACCTTC. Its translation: CASTPQDGSYGYTF.

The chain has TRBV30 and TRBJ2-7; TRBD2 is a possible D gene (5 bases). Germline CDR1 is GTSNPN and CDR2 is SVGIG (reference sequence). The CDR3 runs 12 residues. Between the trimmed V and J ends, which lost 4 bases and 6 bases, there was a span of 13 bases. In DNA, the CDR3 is TGTGCCTGGAATCCTATAGGAGGCGAGCAGTACTTC. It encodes CAWNPIGGEQYF.

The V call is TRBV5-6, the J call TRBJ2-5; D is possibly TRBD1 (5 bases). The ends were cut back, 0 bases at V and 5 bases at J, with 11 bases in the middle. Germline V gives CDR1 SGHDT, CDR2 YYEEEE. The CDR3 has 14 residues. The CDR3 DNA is TGTGCCAGCAGCTTGGAAGGGGCAGAGGAGACCCAGTACTTC. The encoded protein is CASSLEGAEETQYF.

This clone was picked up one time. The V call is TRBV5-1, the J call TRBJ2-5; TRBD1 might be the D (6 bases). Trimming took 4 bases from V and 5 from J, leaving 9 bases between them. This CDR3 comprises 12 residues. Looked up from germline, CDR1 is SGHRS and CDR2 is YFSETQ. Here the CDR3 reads CASSQQGETQYF. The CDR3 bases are TGCGCCAGCAGCCAACAGGGTGAGACCCAGTACTTC. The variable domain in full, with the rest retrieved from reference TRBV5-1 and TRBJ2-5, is KAGVTQTPRYLIKTRGQQVTLSCSPISGHRSVSWYQQTPGQGLQFLFEYFSETQRNKGNFPGRFSGRQFSNSRSEMNVSTLELGDSALYLCASSQQGETQYFGPGTRLLVL.

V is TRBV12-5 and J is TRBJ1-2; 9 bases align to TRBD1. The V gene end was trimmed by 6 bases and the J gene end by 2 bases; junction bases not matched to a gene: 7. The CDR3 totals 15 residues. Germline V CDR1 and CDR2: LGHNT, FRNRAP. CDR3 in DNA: TGTGCTAGTGGAACGGACAGGGGACCGAACTATGGCTACACCTTC. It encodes CASGTDRGPNYGYTF.

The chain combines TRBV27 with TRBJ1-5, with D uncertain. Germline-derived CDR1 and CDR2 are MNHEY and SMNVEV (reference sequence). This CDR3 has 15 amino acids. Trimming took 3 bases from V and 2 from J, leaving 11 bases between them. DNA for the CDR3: TGTGCCAGCAGTTTCGGCAGCTCGCGCAATCAGCCCCAGCATTTT. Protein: CASSFGSSRNQPQHF.